This T cell receptor (beta chain) appears in the sequencing data of a study of blood T cell repertoires in COVID-19. This CDR3 has 13 amino acids. The V and J ends lost 5 bases and 14 bases respectively, with 19 bases between them. The germline CDR1 and CDR2 sequences are LNHDA and SQIVND (reference sequence). The protocol was immunoSEQ multiplex PCR, while the TCRdb copy is restricted to in-frame clones and leaves out a portion. The data show some 77,000 clones, with roughly 81% seen just once and 20% to 25% held by the top ten. The sequencing input was peripheral blood. This chain connects TRBV19 to TRBJ1-5; no clear D gene. The receptor was isolated from a woman in her 70s with acute or convalescent COVID-19. CDR3: CASSPARATEEHF. In nucleotides, the CDR3 is TGTGCCAGTAGTCCGGCAAGGGCAACGGAGGAGCATTTT.